This TCR beta chain was captured in a study of CD8 T cell repertoires and HIV-1 epitope variants. The overall study: Epitopes were three Gag families plus Nef HW9 and YT9. Findings of the study overall: This assay reports beta chains of antigen-expanded cells, not T cell function. Six of nine antigen-specific clonotypes appeared cross-reactive to autologous or escape variants.

Worth noting for this clone: Its antigen remains unknown.

Survey-depth immunoSEQ sequencing covered TCR beta CDR3 regions. Assay: immunoSEQ multiplex PCR; the TCRdb copy retains only in-frame clones and omits some. The data show a few thousand clones, around three fifths seen once. The specimen sequenced was cultured CD8+ T cells derived from PBMCs. The receptor's source is a male donor with HIV.

The CDR3 DNA is TGTGCCAGCAGACCTCATACAGGGAGCAGCAATCAGCCCCAGCATTTT. Translation: CASRPHTGSSNQPQHF. V gene TRBV28 combines with J gene TRBJ1-5; D possibly corresponds to TRBD1 (6 bases). Germline V gene lookup returns CDR1 MDHEN and CDR2 SYDVKM. Between the trimmed V and J ends, which lost 6 bases and 1 base, there was a span of 16 bases. CDR3 length: 16 residues.